This TCR beta chain was captured by sequencing in a study of technical replicates of blood from a handful of donors. The assay was immunoSEQ multiplex PCR, and TCRdb's table has in-frame clones only and misses some. The sample includes roughly 62,000 clones, roughly 90% of them seen just once. The CDR3 is 15 amino acids. Germline lookup yields CDR1 SGHTA and CDR2 FQGTGA. Trimming shortened V by 4 bases and J by 0 bases, and 11 bases separated the two germline ends. The TCR sequence derives from a human donor in good health. Some clones in this sample may be carry-over from other donors' samples. Specimen: PBMCs. The V and J genes are TRBV7-3 and TRBJ2-3, with a weak D call TRBD1 (6 bases). The CDR3 bases are TGTGCCAGCAGCTCCGGACAGACGAGCACAGATACGCAGTATTTT. Protein product: CASSSGQTSTDTQYF.